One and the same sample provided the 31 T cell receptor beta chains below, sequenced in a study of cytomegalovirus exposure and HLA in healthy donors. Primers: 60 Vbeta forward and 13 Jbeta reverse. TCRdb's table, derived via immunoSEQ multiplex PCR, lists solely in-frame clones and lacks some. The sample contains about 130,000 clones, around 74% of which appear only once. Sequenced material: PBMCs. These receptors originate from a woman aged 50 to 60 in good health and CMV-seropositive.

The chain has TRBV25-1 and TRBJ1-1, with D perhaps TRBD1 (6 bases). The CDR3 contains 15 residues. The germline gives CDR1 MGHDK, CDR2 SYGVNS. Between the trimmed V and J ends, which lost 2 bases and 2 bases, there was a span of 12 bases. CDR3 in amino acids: CASSEREGGNTEAFF. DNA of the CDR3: TGTGCCAGCAGTGAAAGGGAGGGGGGTAACACTGAAGCTTTCTTT. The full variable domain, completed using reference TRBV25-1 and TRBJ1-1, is EADIYQTPRYLVIGTGKKITLECSQTMGHDKMYWYQQDPGMELHLIHYSYGVNSTEKGDLSSESTVSRIRTEHFPLTLESARPSHTSQYLCASSEREGGNTEAFFGQGTRLTVV.

This CDR3 reads CASSQGQNQPQHF. The CDR3 coding sequence is TGTGCCAGCAGCCAGGGCCAGAATCAGCCCCAGCATTTT. This chain uses TRBV5-8 with TRBJ1-5; weak D call: TRBD1 (5 bases). Trimming removed 4 bases from V and 4 bases from J, with 9 bases in between. This CDR3 spans 13 amino acids. Germline CDR1 SGHTS, CDR2 YDEGEE.

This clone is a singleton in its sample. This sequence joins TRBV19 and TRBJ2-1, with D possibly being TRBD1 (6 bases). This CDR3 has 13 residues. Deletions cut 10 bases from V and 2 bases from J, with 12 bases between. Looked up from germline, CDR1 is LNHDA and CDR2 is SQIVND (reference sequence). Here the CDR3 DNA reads TGTGCCACCAGGGGAGACGCCTACAATGAGCAGTTCTTC. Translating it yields CATRGDAYNEQFF.

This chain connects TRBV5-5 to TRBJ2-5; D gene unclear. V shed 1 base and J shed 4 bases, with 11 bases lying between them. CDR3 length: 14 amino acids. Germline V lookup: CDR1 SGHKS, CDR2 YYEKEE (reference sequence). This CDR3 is CASSLTELVETQYF. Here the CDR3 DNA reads TGTGCCAGCAGCTTGACGGAGTTGGTAGAGACCCAGTACTTC.

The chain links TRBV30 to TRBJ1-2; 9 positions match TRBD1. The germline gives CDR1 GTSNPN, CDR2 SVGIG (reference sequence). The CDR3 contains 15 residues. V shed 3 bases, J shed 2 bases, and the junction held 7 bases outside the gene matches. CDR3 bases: TGTGCCTGGAGCCCCCCGGGACAGGGAAACTATGGCTACACCTTC. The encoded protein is CAWSPPGQGNYGYTF.

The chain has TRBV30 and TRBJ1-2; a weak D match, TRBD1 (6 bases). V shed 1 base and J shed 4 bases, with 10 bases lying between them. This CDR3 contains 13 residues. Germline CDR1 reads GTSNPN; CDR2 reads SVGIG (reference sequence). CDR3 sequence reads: CAWSETGLYGYTF. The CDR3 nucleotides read TGTGCCTGGAGTGAGACAGGACTCTATGGCTACACCTTC.

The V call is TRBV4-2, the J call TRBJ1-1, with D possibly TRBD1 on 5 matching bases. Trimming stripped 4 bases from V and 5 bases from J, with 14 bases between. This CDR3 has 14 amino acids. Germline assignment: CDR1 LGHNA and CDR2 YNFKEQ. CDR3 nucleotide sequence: TGTGCCAGCAGCCCCGTGGGGGAGGGGACTGAAGCTTTCTTT. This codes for CASSPVGEGTEAFF.

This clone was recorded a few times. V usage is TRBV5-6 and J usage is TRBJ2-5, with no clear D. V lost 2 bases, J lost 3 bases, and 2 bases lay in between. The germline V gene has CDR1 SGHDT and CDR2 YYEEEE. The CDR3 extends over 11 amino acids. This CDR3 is CASSFKETQYF. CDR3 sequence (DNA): TGTGCCAGCAGCTTTAAAGAGACCCAGTACTTC. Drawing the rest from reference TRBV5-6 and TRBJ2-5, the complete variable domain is DAGVTQSPTHLIKTRGQQVTLRCSPKSGHDTVSWYQQALGQGPQFIFQYYEEEERQRGNFPDRFSGHQFPNYSSELNVNALLLGDSALYLCASSFKETQYFGPGTRLLVL.

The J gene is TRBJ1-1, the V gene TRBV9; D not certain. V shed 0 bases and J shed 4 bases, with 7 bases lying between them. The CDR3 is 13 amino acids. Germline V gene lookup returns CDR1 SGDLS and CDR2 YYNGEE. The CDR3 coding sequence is TGTGCCAGCAGCGTAGAGAGAGGCACTGAAGCTTTCTTT. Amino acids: CASSVERGTEAFF.

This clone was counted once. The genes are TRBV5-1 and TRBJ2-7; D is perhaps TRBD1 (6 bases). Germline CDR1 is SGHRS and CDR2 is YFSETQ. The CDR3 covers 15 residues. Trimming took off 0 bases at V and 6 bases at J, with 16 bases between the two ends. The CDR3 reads CASSLVAQGLGEQYF. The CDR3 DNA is TGCGCCAGCAGCTTGGTAGCCCAGGGGTTGGGCGAGCAGTACTTC.

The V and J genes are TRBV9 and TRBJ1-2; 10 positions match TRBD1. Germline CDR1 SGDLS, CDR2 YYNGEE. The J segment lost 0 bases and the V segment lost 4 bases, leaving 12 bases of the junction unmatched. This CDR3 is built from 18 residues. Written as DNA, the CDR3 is TGTGCCAGCAGCTCCCGCCCCGGGACAGGGGACTCTAACTATGGCTACACCTTC. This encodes CASSSRPGTGDSNYGYTF.

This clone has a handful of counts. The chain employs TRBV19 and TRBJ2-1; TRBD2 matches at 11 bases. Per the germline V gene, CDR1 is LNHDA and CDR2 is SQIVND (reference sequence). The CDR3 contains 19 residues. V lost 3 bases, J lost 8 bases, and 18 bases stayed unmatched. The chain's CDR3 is CASSIGLAGGLRGLDEQFF. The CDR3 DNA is TGTGCCAGTAGTATCGGCCTAGCGGGGGGCCTCCGGGGGTTGGATGAGCAGTTCTTC.

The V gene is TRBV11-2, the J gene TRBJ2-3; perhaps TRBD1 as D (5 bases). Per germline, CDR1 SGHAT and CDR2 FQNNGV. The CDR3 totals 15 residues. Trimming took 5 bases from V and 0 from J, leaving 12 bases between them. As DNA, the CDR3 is TGTGCCAGCAGCCCCCGCCGACAGAGCACAGATACGCAGTATTTT. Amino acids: CASSPRRQSTDTQYF.

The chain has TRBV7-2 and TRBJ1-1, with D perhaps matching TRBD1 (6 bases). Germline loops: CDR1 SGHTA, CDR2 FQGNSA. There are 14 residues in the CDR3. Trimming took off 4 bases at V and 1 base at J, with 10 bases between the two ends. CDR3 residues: CASSWGHSNTEAFF. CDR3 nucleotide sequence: TGTGCCAGCAGCTGGGGACATTCGAACACTGAAGCTTTCTTT. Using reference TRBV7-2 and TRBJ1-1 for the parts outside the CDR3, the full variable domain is GAGVSQSPSNKVTEKGKDVELRCDPISGHTALYWYRQSLGQGLEFLIYFQGNSAPDKSGLPSDRFSAERTGGSVSTLTIQRTQQEDSAVYLCASSWGHSNTEAFFGQGTRLTVV.

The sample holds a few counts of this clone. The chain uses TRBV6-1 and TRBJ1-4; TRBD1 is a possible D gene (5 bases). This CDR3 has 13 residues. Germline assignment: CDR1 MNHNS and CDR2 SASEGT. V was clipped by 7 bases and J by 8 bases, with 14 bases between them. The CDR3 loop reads CASIRGAGEKLFF. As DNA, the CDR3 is TGTGCCAGCATCCGTGGGGCTGGCGAAAAACTGTTTTTT.

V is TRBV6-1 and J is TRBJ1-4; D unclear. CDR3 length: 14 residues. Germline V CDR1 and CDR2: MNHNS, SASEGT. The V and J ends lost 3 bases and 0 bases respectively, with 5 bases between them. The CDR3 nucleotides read TGTGCCAGCAGTGAGGCCTCAACTAATGAAAAACTGTTTTTT. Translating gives CASSEASTNEKLFF.

As DNA, the CDR3 is TGTGCCAGCAGTGGCCTCGAGCAGTACTTC. Amino acids: CASSGLEQYF. The chain has TRBV27 and TRBJ2-7; D remains unclear. The V gene's germline CDR1 is MNHEY and CDR2 SMNVEV (reference sequence). Trimming took off 5 bases at V and 6 bases at J, with 5 bases between the two ends. This CDR3 is built from 10 residues.

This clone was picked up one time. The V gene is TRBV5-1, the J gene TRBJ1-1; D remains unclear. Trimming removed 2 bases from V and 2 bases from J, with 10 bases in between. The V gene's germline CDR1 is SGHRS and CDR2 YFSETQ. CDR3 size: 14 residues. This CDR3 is CASSFSGYNTEAFF. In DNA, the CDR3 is TGCGCCAGCAGCTTTTCAGGTTATAACACTGAAGCTTTCTTT.

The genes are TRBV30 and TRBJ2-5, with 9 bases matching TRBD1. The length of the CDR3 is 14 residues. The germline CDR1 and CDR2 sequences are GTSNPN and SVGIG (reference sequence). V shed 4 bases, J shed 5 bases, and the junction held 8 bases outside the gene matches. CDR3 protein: CAWNRQGGRETQYF. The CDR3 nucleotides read TGTGCCTGGAACCGACAGGGGGGTCGGGAGACCCAGTACTTC.

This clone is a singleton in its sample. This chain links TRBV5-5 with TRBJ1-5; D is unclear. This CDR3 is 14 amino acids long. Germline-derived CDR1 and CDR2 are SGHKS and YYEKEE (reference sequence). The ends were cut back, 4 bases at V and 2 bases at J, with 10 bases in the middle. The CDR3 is CASSQMAGNQPQHF. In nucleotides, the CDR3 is TGTGCCAGCAGCCAGATGGCGGGCAATCAGCCCCAGCATTTT.

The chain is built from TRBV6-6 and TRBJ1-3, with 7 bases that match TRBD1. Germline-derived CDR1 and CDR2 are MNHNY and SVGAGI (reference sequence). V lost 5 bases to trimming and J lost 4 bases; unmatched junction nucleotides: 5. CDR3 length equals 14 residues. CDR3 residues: CASSTRTGGNTIYF. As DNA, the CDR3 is TGTGCCAGCAGTACCCGGACAGGCGGAAACACCATATATTTT.

The CDR3 spells CASSLTGTGGSEKLFF. CDR3 nucleotide sequence: TGTGCCAGCAGCTTAACGGGGACAGGGGGTTCGGAAAAACTGTTTTTT. V is TRBV7-9 and J is TRBJ1-4, with 11 bases that match TRBD1. Germline V gene data show CDR1 as SEHNR and CDR2 as FQNEAQ (reference sequence). The CDR3 covers 16 residues. Losses at the gene ends were 2 bases for V and 8 bases for J; bases not matched to a gene: 7. Complete variable domain (other parts from reference TRBV7-9 and TRBJ1-4): DTGVSQNPRHKITKRGQNVTFRCDPISEHNRLYWYRQTLGQGPEFLTYFQNEAQLEKSRLLSDRFSAERPKGSFSTLEIQRTEQGDSAMYLCASSLTGTGGSEKLFFGSGTQLSVL.

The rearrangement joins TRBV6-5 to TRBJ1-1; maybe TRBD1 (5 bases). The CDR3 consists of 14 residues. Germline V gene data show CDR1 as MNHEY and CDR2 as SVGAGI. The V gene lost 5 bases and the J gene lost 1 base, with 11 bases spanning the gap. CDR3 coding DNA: TGTGCCAGCAGTCCGGGGGTGGCGAACACTGAAGCTTTCTTT. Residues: CASSPGVANTEAFF.

The CDR3 is CASSRNLGNTGELFF. The CDR3 nucleotides read TGTGCCAGCAGTCGGAATCTAGGGAACACCGGGGAGCTGTTTTTT. The V call is TRBV7-6, the J call TRBJ2-2; D is uncertain. Trimming pared 6 bases from V and 1 base from J, leaving 12 bases between. This CDR3 region has 15 residues. Germline V gene lookup returns CDR1 SGHVS and CDR2 FNYEAQ. Full variable domain (outside the CDR3, taken from reference TRBV7-6 and TRBJ2-2): GAGVSQSPRYKVTKRGQDVALRCDPISGHVSLYWYRQALGQGPEFLTYFNYEAQQDKSGLPNDRFSAERPEGSISTLTIQRTEQRDSAMYRCASSRNLGNTGELFFGEGSRLTVL.

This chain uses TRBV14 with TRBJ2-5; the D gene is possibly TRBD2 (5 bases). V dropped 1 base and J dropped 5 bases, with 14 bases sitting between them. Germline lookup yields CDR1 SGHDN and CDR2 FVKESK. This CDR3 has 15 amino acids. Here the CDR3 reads CASSQGTVRGETQYF. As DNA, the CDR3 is TGTGCCAGCAGCCAAGGGACGGTGCGCGGGGAGACCCAGTACTTC.

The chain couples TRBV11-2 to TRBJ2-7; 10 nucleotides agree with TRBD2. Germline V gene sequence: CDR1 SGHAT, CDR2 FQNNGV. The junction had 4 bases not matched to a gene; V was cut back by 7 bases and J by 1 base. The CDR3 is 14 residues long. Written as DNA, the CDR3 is TGTGCCAGCACCCTGACTAGCGGGTCCTACGAGCAGTACTTC. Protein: CASTLTSGSYEQYF. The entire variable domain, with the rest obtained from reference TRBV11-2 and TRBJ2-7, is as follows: EAGVAQSPRYKIIEKRQSVAFWCNPISGHATLYWYQQILGQGPKLLIQFQNNGVVDDSQLPKDRFSAERLKGVDSTLKIQPAKLEDSAVYLCASTLTSGSYEQYFGPGTRLTVT.

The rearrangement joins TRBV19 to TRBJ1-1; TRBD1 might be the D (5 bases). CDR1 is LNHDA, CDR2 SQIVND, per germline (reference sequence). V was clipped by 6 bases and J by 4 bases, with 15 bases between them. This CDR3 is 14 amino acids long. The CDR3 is CASRSRRGGTEAFF. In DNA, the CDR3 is TGTGCCAGTAGGAGTAGAAGGGGTGGCACTGAAGCTTTCTTT.

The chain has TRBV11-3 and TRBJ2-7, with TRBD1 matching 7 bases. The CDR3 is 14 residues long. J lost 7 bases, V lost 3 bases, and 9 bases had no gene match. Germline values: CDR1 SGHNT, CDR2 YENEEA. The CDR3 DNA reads TGTGCCAGCAGCTTGAACAGGGGACCGCGGGAGCAGTACTTC. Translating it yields CASSLNRGPREQYF.

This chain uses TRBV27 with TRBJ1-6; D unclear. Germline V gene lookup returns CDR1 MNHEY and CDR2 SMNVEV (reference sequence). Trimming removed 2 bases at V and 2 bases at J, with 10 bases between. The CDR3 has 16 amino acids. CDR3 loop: CASSLVEGAYNSPLHF. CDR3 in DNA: TGTGCCAGCAGTTTAGTAGAGGGTGCCTATAATTCACCCCTCCACTTT.

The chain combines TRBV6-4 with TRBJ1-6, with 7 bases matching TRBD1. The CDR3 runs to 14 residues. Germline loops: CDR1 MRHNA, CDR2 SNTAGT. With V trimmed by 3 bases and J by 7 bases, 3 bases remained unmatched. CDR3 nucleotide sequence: TGTGCCAGCAGTGAGACAGGGCTAAATTCACCCCTCCACTTT. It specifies CASSETGLNSPLHF.

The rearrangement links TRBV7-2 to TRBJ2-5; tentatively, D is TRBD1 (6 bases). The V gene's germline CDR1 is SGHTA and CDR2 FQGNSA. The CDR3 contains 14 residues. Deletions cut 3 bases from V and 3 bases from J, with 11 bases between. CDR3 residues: CASSFSSGEETQYF. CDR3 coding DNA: TGTGCCAGCAGCTTTAGCTCAGGGGAAGAGACCCAGTACTTC.